This TCR beta chain was sequenced for a study of beta chain features in type 1 diabetes. Study results and limitations: Among patients with Type 1 diabetes, TCRB CDR3s were moderately but significantly shorter in every one of the four CD4+ subsets.

As every portion of the isolated RNA was reverse transcribed, the sequencing read expressed TCRB transcripts. The study sequenced naive, central memory and regulatory T cell samples to an average of about 4 million reads. Produced via immunoSEQ multiplex PCR; TCRdb's table is partial and in-frame only. The table has 640,000 or so clones, roughly 13% seen once. Remarks on this clone: Its target is unknown.

One heparinised draw, averaging roughly 0.12 L, was taken per donor. Staining for CD45RO/CCR7/CD25/CD127/CD95/CD27 allowed sorting of CD4+ naive, central memory, regulatory and stem cell-like memory cells. The germline V gene has CDR1 SNHLY and CDR2 FYNNEI. Trimming removed 3 bases from V and 3 bases from J, with 11 bases in between. This CDR3 is 14 amino acids long. The rearrangement uses TRBV2 and TRBJ1-2; D remains ambiguous. The sequence was obtained from a man between 18 and 35 years old with type 1 diabetes. The sequenced sample consisted of naive CD4+ T cells from blood. The chain's CDR3 is CASSDGLQYYGYTF. As DNA, the CDR3 is TGTGCCAGCAGTGATGGGCTCCAGTACTATGGCTACACCTTC. Supplemented by reference TRBV2 and TRBJ1-2, the full variable domain reads EPEVTQTPSHQVTQMGQEVILRCVPISNHLYFYWYRQILGQKVEFLVSFYNNEISEKSEIFDDQFSVERPDGSNFTLKIRSTKLEDSAMYFCASSDGLQYYGYTFGSGTRLTVV.